These T cell receptor beta chains were read from a single sample in a study of CD8+ T cells in alopecia areata. The table came from immunoSEQ multiplex PCR; TCRdb's copy has only in-frame clones and leaves some out. The table includes around 190,000 clones, just under 65% detected once. The material sequenced was CD4+ T cells sorted from blood, taken at approximately week 49, from a patient treated with tofacitinib. All receptors derive from a human donor with alopecia areata. Both conserved end residues are part of each CDR3. D genes are given only for firm matches. The size field is filled for only some rows; it gives once, few, many or a size class.

J gene	clone size	D gene	V gene	CDR3 length	CDR3 protein	CDR3 DNA
TRBJ1-2	-	-	TRBV30	12	CAFGQDLLGYTF	TGTGCCTTCGGGCAAGACCTTCTTGGCTACACCTTC
TRBJ2-5	-	TRBD2	TRBV7-8	16	CASSQGLAVERETQYF	TGTGCCAGCAGCCAGGGACTAGCGGTGGAAAGGGAGACCCAGTACTTC
TRBJ2-1	-	-	TRBV10-3	14	CAISGGTEYNEQFF	TGTGCCATCAGTGGGGGGACGGAATACAATGAGCAGTTCTTC
TRBJ2-3	-	-	TRBV30	12	CAWSEVIGTQYF	TGTGCCTGGAGTGAGGTCATCGGCACGCAGTATTTT
TRBJ2-3	few	-	TRBV6-5	16	CASSYSRGSSTDTQYF	TGTGCCAGCAGTTACTCTCGTGGTTCTAGCACAGATACGCAGTATTTT
TRBJ2-7	-	TRBD1	TRBV29-1	12	CSVGYDRGMLYF	TGCAGCGTTGGGTATGACAGGGGAATGCTGTACTTC
TRBJ2-1	many	-	TRBV12-2	18	CASRPCPVAGSSYNEQFF	TGTGCAAGTCGCCCCTGCCCTGTAGCGGGGAGCTCCTACAATGAGCAGTTCTTC
TRBJ2-1	once	-	TRBV7-2	15	CASTTSGSSYNEQFF	TGTGCCAGCACCACGTCGGGGAGCTCCTACAATGAGCAGTTCTTC
TRBJ2-7	-	TRBD2	TRBV4-3	13	CASSLELANEQYF	TGCGCCAGCAGCCTTGAACTAGCGAACGAGCAGTACTTC
TRBJ2-2	-	-	TRBV25-1	14	CASSPFANTGELFF	TGTGCCAGCAGTCCATTCGCGAACACCGGGGAGCTGTTTTTT
TRBJ1-5	-	-	TRBV7-8	17	CASSLWGGGGSNQPQHF	TGTGCCAGCAGCTTATGGGGCGGAGGCGGTAGCAATCAGCCCCAGCATTTT
TRBJ1-6	-	-	TRBV27	13	CASSSEGYSPLHF	TGTGCCAGCAGTTCCGAAGGGTATTCACCCCTCCACTTT
TRBJ1-2	-	-	TRBV6-1	15	CASSEALNREAGYTF	TGTGCCAGCAGTGAAGCGCTTAACAGGGAGGCTGGCTACACCTTC
TRBJ2-7	-	-	TRBV6-1	13	CASSGQASYEQYF	TGTGCCAGCAGTGGACAGGCGTCCTACGAGCAGTACTTC
TRBJ2-2	-	TRBD1	TRBV7-3	15	CASSLGTGTARELFF	TGTGCCAGCAGCTTGGGGACAGGGACAGCCCGGGAGCTGTTTTTT
TRBJ2-7	-	-	TRBV6-5	13	CASSYGGTYEQYF	TGTGCCAGCAGTTACGGGGGGACCTACGAGCAGTACTTC
TRBJ1-5	many	-	TRBV7-2	16	CASSLVGSGVGQPQHF	TGTGCCAGCAGCTTAGTTGGCTCGGGGGTAGGGCAGCCCCAGCATTTT
TRBJ2-1	once	-	TRBV11-3	12	CASSVLGDEQFF	TGTGCCAGCAGTGTACTCGGCGATGAGCAGTTCTTC
TRBJ1-5	-	-	TRBV7-9	15	CASSLTGGGNQPQHF	TGTGCCAGCAGCTTAACTGGGGGCGGGAATCAGCCCCAGCATTTT
TRBJ2-2	-	TRBD2	TRBV19	15	CASRLAGADTGELFF	TGTGCCAGTCGACTAGCGGGGGCGGACACCGGGGAGCTGTTTTTT
TRBJ1-5	few	-	TRBV30	14	CAWSKKGGNQPQHF	TGTGCCTGGAGTAAAAAAGGTGGCAATCAGCCCCAGCATTTT
TRBJ1-2	-	TRBD1	TRBV2	13	CASSGQGKDGYTF	TGTGCCAGCAGTGGACAGGGAAAGGATGGCTACACCTTC
TRBJ1-2	-	TRBD1	TRBV18	14	CASSPGQGTWGYTF	TGTGCCAGCTCACCTGGACAGGGGACCTGGGGCTACACCTTC
TRBJ2-7	-	-	TRBV12-5	11	CASGLLGEQYF	TGTGCTAGTGGTTTGCTGGGGGAGCAGTACTTC
TRBJ2-6	-	TRBD1	TRBV30	16	CAWSRKGAEGANVLTF	TGTGCCTGGAGCCGCAAGGGGGCGGAAGGGGCCAACGTCCTGACTTTC
TRBJ2-7	-	-	TRBV29-1	14	CSVTRAGRTYEQYF	TGCAGCGTGACCCGGGCGGGCCGGACATACGAGCAGTACTTC
TRBJ2-6	-	-	TRBV29-1	13	CSVQVTGANVLTF	TGCAGCGTCCAGGTAACTGGGGCCAACGTCCTGACTTTC
TRBJ1-6	-	-	TRBV2	11	CASSESAPLHF	TGTGCCAGCAGTGAATCGGCACCCCTCCACTTT
TRBJ2-7	-	TRBD1	TRBV7-8	14	CASSLGDSSYEQYF	TGTGCCAGCAGCTTAGGGGACAGCTCCTACGAGCAGTACTTC
TRBJ1-4	few	-	TRBV29-1	13	CSVEAQEGTSLFF	TGCAGCGTTGAAGCGCAGGAGGGGACATCCTTGTTTTTT
TRBJ1-1	-	TRBD1	TRBV15	16	CATSRGLRQGSSPAFF	TGTGCCACCAGCAGAGGATTGCGACAGGGAAGTTCCCCAGCTTTCTTT
TRBJ2-6	-	-	TRBV5-1	19	CASSSNGQPHVSGANVLTF	TGCGCCAGCAGCTCCAACGGGCAGCCCCATGTCTCTGGGGCCAACGTCCTGACTTTC
TRBJ1-2	-	TRBD1	TRBV7-9	16	CASSSLPGQSTYGYTF	TGTGCCAGCAGCTCGCTTCCGGGACAGTCAACCTATGGCTACACCTTC
TRBJ1-1	-	-	TRBV15	14	CATSRDRLDFEAFF	TGTGCCACCAGCAGAGATCGATTGGATTTTGAAGCTTTCTTT
TRBJ2-3	-	-	TRBV6-4	15	CASSEQGVKTDTQYF	TGTGCCAGCAGCGAACAGGGAGTGAAAACAGATACGCAGTATTTT
TRBJ2-5	-	TRBD1	TRBV27	16	CASSLSGQLGGETQYF	TGTGCCAGCAGTTTATCGGGACAGTTAGGAGGAGAGACCCAGTACTTC
TRBJ1-5	-	-	TRBV11-2	13	CASNTWGGQPQHF	TGTGCCAGCAATACCTGGGGGGGCCAGCCCCAGCATTTT
TRBJ2-1	few	-	TRBV4-3	17	CASSQDSHPDSYNEQFF	TGCGCCAGCAGCCAAGATTCCCACCCGGACTCATACAATGAGCAGTTCTTC
TRBJ1-1	-	-	TRBV21-1	16	CASSNPIPRDPYGAFF	TGTGCCAGCAGCAATCCTATCCCTCGGGACCCATACGGAGCTTTCTTT
TRBJ1-4	-	-	TRBV29-1	12	CSVGRANEKLFF	TGCAGCGTGGGACGGGCGAATGAAAAACTGTTTTTT
TRBJ2-1	-	TRBD2	TRBV7-6	17	CASSLSLAGAPYNEQFF	TGTGCCAGCAGCTTATCTTTAGCGGGGGCGCCCTACAATGAGCAGTTCTTC
TRBJ1-6	once	TRBD1	TRBV5-1	14	CASSQDRVSSPLHF	TGCGCCAGCAGCCAAGACAGGGTGTCGTCACCCCTCCACTTT
TRBJ1-2	-	-	TRBV20-1	11	CSASRSGGYTF	TGCAGTGCTAGTCGGAGTGGTGGCTACACCTTC
TRBJ1-1	-	TRBD1	TRBV5-1	16	CASSPPQQGRNTEAFF	TGCGCCAGCAGCCCGCCCCAACAGGGGAGGAACACTGAAGCTTTCTTT
TRBJ2-1	-	-	TRBV9	15	CASSVRDLSYNEQFF	TGTGCCAGCAGCGTCCGGGACTTATCTTACAATGAGCAGTTCTTC
TRBJ2-3	-	TRBD2	TRBV30	15	CAWSGLAGKADTQYF	TGTGCCTGGAGTGGACTAGCGGGGAAGGCAGATACGCAGTATTTT
TRBJ1-4	-	TRBD1	TRBV30	13	CAWSADRDEKLFF	TGTGCCTGGAGTGCGGACAGGGATGAAAAACTGTTTTTT